This T cell receptor beta chain was profiled in a study of shared clonotypes between healthy human individuals. Whole-study context: In total, the donors were two women and a few men aged 18 to 49. Study-wide points: Larger estimated richness was generally seen in naive subsets than in memory subsets. Sampling involved blood alone; tissue repertoires likely differ.

Clones were read by immunoSEQ multiplex PCR, and TCRdb kept only the in-frame ones, dropping some. In the table there are 2 million to 3 million clones, roughly 93% of which are singletons. The length of the CDR3 is 15 residues. V lost 0 bases and J lost 6, with 12 bases in between. Germline CDR1 SGHRS, CDR2 YFSETQ. As concerns this clone: The target antigen is unknown.

Sequenced input: naive CD4+ T cells from PBMCs. Regarding subset: CD45RA+ positively selected. The V gene is TRBV5-1, the J gene TRBJ2-2, with D possibly called TRBD1 or TRBD2 (6 bases each). This TCR derives from a man aged 18 to 29 in good health. Some clones in this sample may be carry-over from other donors' samples. DNA for the CDR3: TGCGCCAGCAGCTTGGGACCGAGGGGGGCCGGGGAGCTGTTTTTT. This translates into CASSLGPRGAGELFF.